A single sample gave rise to the 10 T cell receptor beta chains below, sequenced in a study of blood T cell repertoires in COVID-19. Some clones are missing from TCRdb's copy, which holds only in-frame ones; the method was immunoSEQ multiplex PCR. The table lists 380,000 or so clones, roughly 90% of them singletons. The sequenced sample was peripheral blood. The receptors stem from a man aged 35 to 55 with acute or convalescent COVID-19.

The chain combines TRBV27 with TRBJ2-1; 13 bases map to TRBD2. CDR1 is MNHEY, CDR2 SMNVEV, per germline (reference sequence). V dropped 0 bases and J dropped 5; count of bases not matched to a gene: 1. The CDR3 loop spans 16 amino acids. Here the CDR3 DNA reads TGTGCCAGCAGTTTATCGGGGACTAGCGGGGACAATGAGCAGTTCTTC. Amino acid sequence: CASSLSGTSGDNEQFF.

This clone was counted between two and nine times. The chain couples TRBV9 to TRBJ1-1; TRBD1 matches 11 bases. The trim removed 3 bases at V and 1 base at J, leaving 5 bases unmatched. This CDR3 is built from 16 residues. Germline V CDR1 and CDR2: SGDLS, YYNGEE. CDR3 sequence (DNA): TGTGCCAGCAGCGGGGGACAGGGGGGACCGAACACTGAAGCTTTCTTT. It encodes CASSGGQGGPNTEAFF.

A single count supports this clone. This sequence joins TRBV18 and TRBJ1-4; tentative D call: TRBD1 (6 bases). The length of the CDR3 is 15 residues. The germline V gene encodes CDR1 KGHSH and CDR2 LQKENI. The germline V and J ends were trimmed by 3 bases and 7 bases, with 15 bases remaining between them. Here the CDR3 reads CASSPRQAYGEKLFF. In nucleotides, the CDR3 is TGTGCCAGCTCACCGAGACAGGCTTATGGTGAAAAACTGTTTTTT.

The rearrangement joins TRBV19 to TRBJ1-5, with 7 bases identical to TRBD1. Trimming at V came to 5 bases and at J to 6 bases, leaving 19 bases not matched to a gene. Per germline, CDR1 LNHDA and CDR2 SQIVND (reference sequence). The CDR3 spans 18 residues. The CDR3 DNA is TGTGCCAGTAGTGGCAGAGAGTACACAGGGGACATGGGTCAGCCCCAGCATTTT. Amino acids: CASSGREYTGDMGQPQHF.

The chain links TRBV30 to TRBJ2-7; 14 bases are a match to TRBD2. This CDR3 has 14 amino acids. Per the germline V gene, CDR1 is GTSNPN and CDR2 is SVGIG (reference sequence). V shed 3 bases, J shed 4 bases, and the junction held 2 bases outside the gene matches. The CDR3 loop is CAWSGLAGGYEQYF. CDR3 DNA sequence: TGTGCCTGGAGCGGACTAGCGGGAGGTTACGAGCAGTACTTC.

The chain joins TRBV4-1 to TRBJ1-2, with D perhaps matching TRBD1 (5 bases). Trimming removed 1 base from V and 8 bases from J, with 14 bases in between. This CDR3 spans 14 amino acids. Per germline, CDR1 MGHRA and CDR2 YSYEKL. As DNA, the CDR3 is TGCGCCAGCAGCCAAGTCGGCAGGGTACAGGGCTACACCTTC. Translation gives CASSQVGRVQGYTF.

The gene calls are TRBV6-6 and TRBJ1-2; TRBD1 agrees at 7 bases. Germline loops: CDR1 MNHNY, CDR2 SVGAGI (reference sequence). J was trimmed by 4 bases and V by 7 bases; bases with no gene match: 9. The CDR3 consists of 14 residues. Written as DNA, the CDR3 is TGTGCCAGCATATCGACAGGGACGGGCTATGGCTACACCTTC. Amino acid sequence: CASISTGTGYGYTF.

The gene calls are TRBV6-5 and TRBJ2-7; D may be TRBD2 (6 bases). Trimming shortened V by 2 bases and J by 3 bases, and 17 bases separated the two germline ends. Germline V CDR1 and CDR2: MNHEY, SVGAGI. The length of the CDR3 is 16 residues. Written as DNA, the CDR3 is TGTGCCAGCAGTTACAGCGATAGCGGAGATAACTACGAGCAGTACTTC. This translates into CASSYSDSGDNYEQYF.

This sequence joins TRBV9 and TRBJ2-2; 7 bases map to TRBD1. The V and J ends lost 2 bases and 5 bases, in that order; junction bases with no gene match: 3. CDR3 length: 14 amino acids. Germline V gene data show CDR1 as SGDLS and CDR2 as YYNGEE. CDR3 in DNA: TGTGCCAGCAGCGTGGCGACAGGGACCGGGGAGCTGTTTTTT. As protein: CASSVATGTGELFF.

V is TRBV12-3 or TRBV12-4 and J is TRBJ2-2, with D maybe TRBD1 (5 bases). CDR3 size: 13 residues. V was trimmed by 3 bases and J by 6 bases, leaving 8 bases between them. CDR3 DNA: TGTGCCAGCAGTTTTGGGGCTCCCGGGGAGCTGTTTTTT. Protein product: CASSFGAPGELFF.